The sequence of this T cell receptor beta chain was determined in a study of blood T cell repertoires in COVID-19. Study-wide background: The cDNA or gDNA used as material had been derived from T cells, B-cell-depleted T cells, or PBMCs.

The data were produced by immunoSEQ multiplex PCR, yet TCRdb's version contains in-frame clones alone and is incomplete. Of about 70,000 clones listed, approximately 85% are singletons. The CDR3 has 18 residues. From germline, CDR1 is ENHRY and CDR2 SYGVKD. The trim removed 0 bases at V and 7 bases at J, leaving 14 bases unmatched. The receptor was isolated from a woman aged 80 or over with active or convalescent COVID-19. The genes are TRBV10-3 and TRBJ2-2; TRBD2 agrees at 7 bases. The sample consisted of peripheral blood. This chain's CDR3 is CAISESLSGTTPLGELFF. The CDR3 bases are TGTGCCATCAGTGAGTCGTTGTCCGGGACTACCCCTCTCGGGGAGCTGTTTTTT.